These 32 T cell receptor beta chains originate from one sample sequenced in a study of T cell responses to AZD1222 COVID-19 vaccine. Method: immunoSEQ multiplex PCR; TCRdb's copy keeps in-frame clones and lacks some. Altogether about 130,000 clones are present, 90% being singletons, with the ten largest covering 4.4%. The starting material was peripheral blood, obtained on day 0 of MenACWY control vaccination. These receptors all stem from an adult in good health.

V gene TRBV27 combines with J gene TRBJ2-3; D is ambiguous. The ends were cut back, 0 bases at V and 4 bases at J, with 11 bases in the middle. Germline-derived CDR1 and CDR2 are MNHEY and SMNVEV (reference sequence). CDR3 size: 15 residues. CDR3 protein: CASSLSTGKADTQYF. CDR3 nucleotides: TGTGCCAGCAGTTTATCGACGGGTAAAGCAGATACGCAGTATTTT.

This clone was counted a single time. The chain uses TRBV11-2 and TRBJ1-3; the match to TRBD1 covers 8 bases. Germline V gives CDR1 SGHAT, CDR2 FQNNGV. The CDR3 extends over 16 amino acids. V gave up 5 bases and J gave up 0 bases; unmatched junction bases: 6. The CDR3 DNA sequence: TGTGCCAGCAGCGCGAGACAGGGGAGCTCTGGAAACACCATATATTTT. The encoded protein is CASSARQGSSGNTIYF. Combining the CDR3 with reference TRBV11-2 and TRBJ1-3 gives the whole variable domain EAGVAQSPRYKIIEKRQSVAFWCNPISGHATLYWYQQILGQGPKLLIQFQNNGVVDDSQLPKDRFSAERLKGVDSTLKIQPAKLEDSAVYLCASSARQGSSGNTIYFGEGSWLTVV.

The chain links TRBV19 to TRBJ1-1; D unresolved. The CDR3 has 13 amino acids. Germline CDR1 LNHDA, CDR2 SQIVND (reference sequence). The V end lost 5 bases, the J end lost 0 bases, and 7 bases lay between the germline ends. The CDR3 region is CASSLTLNTEAFF. CDR3 coding DNA: TGTGCCAGTAGTCTAACCTTGAACACTGAAGCTTTCTTT. The full variable domain, with the rest looked up from reference TRBV19 and TRBJ1-1, is DGGITQSPKYLFRKEGQNVTLSCEQNLNHDAMYWYRQDPGQGLRLIYYSQIVNDFQKGDIAEGYSVSREKKESFPLTVTSAQKNPTAFYLCASSLTLNTEAFFGQGTRLTVV.

This chain joins TRBV18 and TRBJ2-7, with TRBD1 matching 7 bases. The germline V gene encodes CDR1 KGHSH and CDR2 LQKENI. The CDR3 runs 16 residues. The V and J ends lost 0 bases and 4 bases, in that order; junction bases with no gene match: 9. The CDR3 loop is CASSPPTGKGIYEQYF. The CDR3 DNA sequence: TGTGCCAGCTCACCACCGACAGGGAAGGGGATATACGAGCAGTACTTC.

The chain combines TRBV3-1 (or the pseudogene TRBV3-2) with TRBJ2-2; 9 positions agree with TRBD2. Losses at the gene ends were 4 bases for V and 6 bases for J; bases not matched to a gene: 6. This CDR3 comprises 15 residues. Germline CDR1 reads LGHDT; CDR2 reads YNNKEL (reference sequence). As DNA, the CDR3 is TGTGCCAGCAGCCTCATAGCGGGGGAAGCCGGGGAGCTGTTTTTT. Its protein product is CASSLIAGEAGELFF.

The chain carries TRBV2 and TRBJ2-3; 11 positions match TRBD2. Germline-derived CDR1 and CDR2 are SNHLY and FYNNEI. CDR3 length: 16 residues. V gave up 6 bases and J gave up 7 bases; unmatched junction bases: 12. The CDR3 here is CASRAGTSGLGYTQYF. The DNA of the CDR3 is TGTGCCAGCAGGGCCGGGACTAGCGGCTTGGGTTATACGCAGTATTTT.

This chain connects TRBV6-2 or TRBV6-3 to TRBJ2-1; no firm D call. CDR3 length equals 16 residues. Trimming cost V 0 bases and J 4 bases, with 13 bases left between them. Germline CDR1 reads MNHEY; CDR2 reads SVGEGT. CDR3 sequence reads: CASSYSKRVRYNEQFF. In DNA, the CDR3 is TGTGCCAGCAGTTACTCGAAGCGAGTTAGGTACAATGAGCAGTTCTTC.

CDR3 DNA sequence: TGTGCCAGCAGCCCATACTTGACTGCTGAGCAGTTCTTC. It is translated as CASSPYLTAEQFF. The gene calls are TRBV3-1 (or the pseudogene TRBV3-2) and TRBJ2-1; the D is unclear. The ends were cut back, 4 bases at V and 9 bases at J, with 13 bases in the middle. The CDR3 has 13 amino acids. The germline V gene encodes CDR1 LGHDT and CDR2 YNNKEL (reference sequence).

This chain links TRBV7-9 with TRBJ1-2; D not certain. Trimming shortened V by 3 bases and J by 2 bases, and 10 bases separated the two germline ends. The CDR3 runs to 14 residues. CDR1 is SEHNR and CDR2 is FQNEAQ in the germline V gene (reference sequence). CDR3 nucleotides: TGTGCCAGCAGCTTCTCTGGGCAGAACTATGGCTACACCTTC. This gives the protein CASSFSGQNYGYTF.

The rearrangement links TRBV24-1 to TRBJ1-5; D gene unclear. Germline V gene data show CDR1 as KGHDR and CDR2 as SFDVKD. Trimming cost V 3 bases and J 4 bases, with 3 bases left between them. The CDR3 is 12 residues long. In nucleotides, the CDR3 is TGTGCCACCAGTGATACGAATCAGCCCCAGCATTTT. Translated: CATSDTNQPQHF.

This clone came up many times. The chain combines TRBV7-6 with TRBJ1-3; D might be TRBD1 (5 bases). The germline V and J ends were trimmed by 5 bases and 0 bases, with 11 bases remaining between them. The CDR3 has 15 residues. Germline CDR1 SGHVS, CDR2 FNYEAQ. In DNA, the CDR3 is TGTGCCAGCAGCCCAGGGAGGGGCTCTGGAAACACCATATATTTT. It yields the protein CASSPGRGSGNTIYF.

This clone was observed a handful of times. The chain carries TRBV7-6 and TRBJ1-3; D uncertain. CDR1 is SGHVS, CDR2 FNYEAQ, per germline. With 0 bases removed from V and 0 bases from J, the gap between germline ends came to 9 bases. This CDR3 is built from 16 residues. The DNA of the CDR3 is TGTGCCAGCAGCTTAGCGCTCGGTTTCTCTGGAAACACCATATATTTT. Translating gives CASSLALGFSGNTIYF.

V and J are TRBV5-4 and TRBJ2-2; D is possibly TRBD1 (5 bases). The V gene lost 3 bases and the J gene lost 5 bases, with 11 bases spanning the gap. The germline V gene encodes CDR1 SGHNT and CDR2 YYREEE (reference sequence). The CDR3 contains 14 residues. This CDR3 is CASSYDQGTGELFF. For the CDR3, the DNA is TGTGCCAGCAGCTACGACCAGGGAACCGGGGAGCTGTTTTTT.

The chain is built from TRBV5-4 and TRBJ2-2; possibly TRBD1 for D (5 bases). Trimming left V 3 bases short and J 2 bases short, with 11 bases between. This CDR3 has 15 amino acids. Germline loops: CDR1 SGHNT, CDR2 YYREEE (reference sequence). The CDR3 nucleotides are TGTGCCAGCAGCTCCGGACAACACAACACCGGGGAGCTGTTTTTT. Its translation is CASSSGQHNTGELFF.

This clone has only a few counts. This chain connects TRBV3-1 (or the pseudogene TRBV3-2) to TRBJ2-7; D gene uncertain. Trimming cost V 3 bases and J 4 bases, with 19 bases left between them. CDR3 length equals 16 residues. CDR1 LGHDT and CDR2 YNNKEL come from the germline V gene (reference sequence). The CDR3 sequence: CASSQKPSWNQYEQYF. DNA of the CDR3: TGTGCCAGCAGCCAGAAACCGTCCTGGAACCAATACGAGCAGTACTTC.

This chain connects TRBV10-3 to TRBJ1-4; the D gene is possibly TRBD1 (6 bases). This CDR3 comprises 16 residues. Deletions cut 2 bases from V and 8 bases from J, with 18 bases between. From germline, CDR1 is ENHRY and CDR2 SYGVKD. The CDR3: CAISEPTGGGGEKLFF. For the CDR3, the DNA is TGTGCCATCAGTGAGCCGACAGGTGGGGGGGGCGAAAAACTGTTTTTT.

The chain is built from TRBV7-8 and TRBJ2-5; no firm D call. CDR1 is SGHVS and CDR2 is FQNEAQ in the germline V gene. The ends were cut back, 3 bases at V and 2 bases at J, with 7 bases in the middle. The CDR3 has 13 residues. This chain's CDR3 is CASSFYRQETQYF. CDR3 DNA: TGTGCCAGCAGCTTTTACAGACAAGAGACCCAGTACTTC. Full variable domain (rest looked up from reference TRBV7-8 and TRBJ2-5): GAGVSQSPRYKVAKRGQDVALRCDPISGHVSLFWYQQALGQGPEFLTYFQNEAQLDKSGLPSDRFFAERPEGSVSTLKIQRTQQEDSAVYLCASSFYRQETQYFGPGTRLLVL.

J is TRBJ1-5 and V is TRBV20-1; D is ambiguous. Germline CDR1 is DFQATT and CDR2 is SNEGSKA (reference sequence). The CDR3 runs 18 residues. Trimming left V 4 bases short and J 3 bases short, with 25 bases between. Written as DNA, the CDR3 is TGCAGTGCTATTGAGTTCGGAGCACGTGTCCAAAACAATCAGCCCCAGCATTTT. Translating it yields CSAIEFGARVQNNQPQHF.

This chain connects TRBV6-1 to TRBJ1-2, with TRBD1 matching over 10 bases. With 0 bases clipped from V and 4 bases from J, the junction kept 2 bases outside the gene matches. CDR3 length: 15 residues. Per the germline V gene, CDR1 is MNHNS and CDR2 is SASEGT. The CDR3 region has the DNA TGTGCCAGCAGTGAAGCTAGGACAGGGGGCTATGGCTACACCTTC. Translation gives CASSEARTGGYGYTF.

The V call is TRBV11-2, the J call TRBJ2-3; unclear D gene. The V gene's germline CDR1 is SGHAT and CDR2 FQNNGV. The V and J ends lost 1 base and 7 bases respectively, with 6 bases between them. The CDR3 has 12 amino acids. The CDR3 nucleotides read TGTGCCAGCAGCTTAGGCAGATATACGCAGTATTTT. This codes for CASSLGRYTQYF. Full variable domain (rest looked up from reference TRBV11-2 and TRBJ2-3): EAGVAQSPRYKIIEKRQSVAFWCNPISGHATLYWYQQILGQGPKLLIQFQNNGVVDDSQLPKDRFSAERLKGVDSTLKIQPAKLEDSAVYLCASSLGRYTQYFGPGTRLTVL.

J is TRBJ2-1 and V is TRBV7-9; 12 nucleotides match TRBD2. The germline gives CDR1 SEHNR, CDR2 FQNEAQ (reference sequence). CDR3 length: 15 amino acids. The V and J ends lost 5 bases and 9 bases, in that order; junction bases with no gene match: 8. Here the CDR3 reads CASSLWTSGVTEQFF. CDR3 sequence (DNA): TGTGCCAGCAGCCTGTGGACTAGCGGGGTCACTGAGCAGTTCTTC.

This chain connects TRBV12-2 to TRBJ2-7. TRBV12-2 is described as a pseudogene. CDR3 length equals 12 residues. CDR3 sequence (DNA): TGTGCAAGTCGCTTAGTCTCCTACGAGCAGTACTTC. Translation gives CASRLVSYEQYF.

CDR3 in amino acids: CAWSPPDIASLPGANVLTF. As DNA, the CDR3 is TGTGCCTGGAGTCCCCCGGACATCGCTTCCTTACCTGGGGCCAACGTCCTGACTTTC. The chain joins TRBV30 to TRBJ2-6, with D possibly being TRBD1 (5 bases). Trimming left V 2 bases short and J 2 bases short, with 22 bases between. CDR1 is GTSNPN, CDR2 SVGIG, per germline (reference sequence). CDR3 length equals 19 residues.

The chain joins TRBV3-1 (or the pseudogene TRBV3-2) to TRBJ2-1; the D gene is possibly TRBD2 (5 bases). This CDR3 spans 14 amino acids. The ends were cut back, 3 bases at V and 11 bases at J, with 17 bases in the middle. Germline V lookup: CDR1 LGHDT, CDR2 YNNKEL (reference sequence). The CDR3 region is CASSQPFGESKQFF. The CDR3 region has the DNA TGTGCCAGCAGCCAGCCCTTCGGGGAATCTAAGCAGTTCTTC.

The chain carries TRBV19 and TRBJ1-5; D gene ambiguous. The V and J ends lost 4 bases and 2 bases respectively, with 12 bases between them. The CDR3 is 15 amino acids. The germline gives CDR1 LNHDA, CDR2 SQIVND (reference sequence). The CDR3 region has the DNA TGTGCCAGTAGTAGGTACAGAATAGGCAATCAGCCCCAGCATTTT. This translates into CASSRYRIGNQPQHF. Filled out from reference TRBV19 and TRBJ1-5, the complete variable domain reads DGGITQSPKYLFRKEGQNVTLSCEQNLNHDAMYWYRQDPGQGLRLIYYSQIVNDFQKGDIAEGYSVSREKKESFPLTVTSAQKNPTAFYLCASSRYRIGNQPQHFGDGTRLSIL.

Only a few counts were recorded for this clone. The rearrangement joins TRBV14 to TRBJ1-1, with D maybe TRBD1 (6 bases). The CDR3 totals 13 residues. Looked up from germline, CDR1 is SGHDN and CDR2 is FVKESK. V lost 4 bases, J lost 7 bases, and 13 bases lay in between. CDR3 nucleotides: TGTGCCAGCAGCCGGAACATGGACAGTGAAGCTTTCTTT. Its protein is CASSRNMDSEAFF.

This chain links TRBV24-1 with TRBJ2-7, with 7 bases aligning to TRBD1. There are 14 residues in the CDR3. The germline V gene encodes CDR1 KGHDR and CDR2 SFDVKD. Trimming took 7 bases from V and 5 from J; bases not matched to a gene: 10. CDR3 region: CATSPTGSYDEQYF. In DNA form, the CDR3 reads TGTGCCACCAGCCCGACAGGGTCTTACGACGAGCAGTACTTC.

As for this clone: Its ends do not fully match the called genes, so a read error is possible. The chain is built from TRBV6-2 or TRBV6-3 and TRBJ2-7; D is unresolved. The length of the CDR3 is 11 residues. Germline V gene lookup returns CDR1 MNHEY and CDR2 SVGEGT. For the CDR3, the DNA is TGTGCCAGCAGTCACTCCTACGAGCAGTACTTC. Residues: CASSHSYEQYF.

The chain combines TRBV28 with TRBJ2-7; 7 positions match TRBD1. The CDR3 covers 16 residues. J gave up 1 base and V 5 bases, and 11 bases lay outside the gene matches. Per germline, CDR1 MDHEN and CDR2 SYDVKM. In DNA form, the CDR3 reads TGTGCCAGCAGTCCGAAACCGGGACAGCGGTCCTACGAGCAGTACTTC. This encodes CASSPKPGQRSYEQYF.

The chain carries TRBV6-1 and TRBJ1-1, with D possibly being TRBD1 (6 bases). V lost 2 bases and J 7 bases, leaving 14 bases between the germline ends. The CDR3 is made up of 14 amino acids. CDR1 and CDR2 (germline): MNHNS, SASEGT. CDR3: CASSEKGGRGEAFF. The CDR3 DNA follows: TGTGCCAGCAGTGAAAAAGGGGGGAGGGGTGAAGCTTTCTTT.

The chain recombines TRBV7-9 with TRBJ1-2; 7 nucleotides agree with TRBD1. In germline, CDR1 is SEHNR, CDR2 FQNEAQ (reference sequence). CDR3 length: 13 residues. Germline trimming cut 5 bases from V and 7 bases from J; bases unmatched to any gene: 7. CDR3 DNA: TGTGCCAGCAGCCCGAACCAGGGGGGTGGCTACACCTTC. This translates into CASSPNQGGGYTF. Filled out from reference TRBV7-9 and TRBJ1-2, the complete variable domain reads DTGVSQNPRHKITKRGQNVTFRCDPISEHNRLYWYRQTLGQGPEFLTYFQNEAQLEKSRLLSDRFSAERPKGSFSTLEIQRTEQGDSAMYLCASSPNQGGGYTFGSGTRLTVV.

The rearrangement uses TRBV28 and TRBJ2-2, with 7 bases that match TRBD2. Germline CDR1 MDHEN, CDR2 SYDVKM. J gave up 5 bases and V 2 bases, and 5 bases lay outside the gene matches. The CDR3 totals 15 residues. CDR3 sequence (DNA): TGTGCCAGCAGTTTAGCGGGAGTTCGAACCGGGGAGCTGTTTTTT. This sequence encodes CASSLAGVRTGELFF.